Below, 2 T cell receptor beta chains from the same sample are listed, as sequenced in a study of OX40 agonist ivuxolimab in advanced cancers. The protocol was immunoSEQ multiplex PCR, while the TCRdb copy is restricted to in-frame clones and leaves out a portion. The sample has about 94,000 clones; around 86% are singletons. The sample here was CD4+ or CD8+ T cells sorted from blood, taken in a trial of the OX40 agonist ivuxolimab. These receptors were taken from an adult with an advanced solid tumor such as melanoma, head and neck, liver or kidney cancer.

The CDR3 protein is CASSLVGTGLGNQPQHF. CDR3 sequence (DNA): TGTGCCAGCAGCTTAGTGGGGACAGGGCTGGGCAATCAGCCCCAGCATTTT. The chain uses TRBV7-8 and TRBJ1-5; the match to TRBD1 covers 9 bases. Germline V lookup: CDR1 SGHVS, CDR2 FQNEAQ. Unmatched junction bases numbered 6, after V lost 1 base and J lost 2 bases. The CDR3 loop spans 17 amino acids.

This rearrangement joins TRBV6-1 to TRBJ2-3, with 16 bases lining up with TRBD2. Germline V gene data show CDR1 as MNHNS and CDR2 as SASEGT. CDR3 length: 17 amino acids. The V segment lost 4 bases and the J segment 8 bases; nucleotides outside the gene matches: 9. The CDR3 protein is CASSAPGLAGGLRTQYF. The CDR3 region has the DNA TGTGCCAGCAGTGCCCCGGGACTAGCGGGGGGGCTGCGTACGCAGTATTTT.